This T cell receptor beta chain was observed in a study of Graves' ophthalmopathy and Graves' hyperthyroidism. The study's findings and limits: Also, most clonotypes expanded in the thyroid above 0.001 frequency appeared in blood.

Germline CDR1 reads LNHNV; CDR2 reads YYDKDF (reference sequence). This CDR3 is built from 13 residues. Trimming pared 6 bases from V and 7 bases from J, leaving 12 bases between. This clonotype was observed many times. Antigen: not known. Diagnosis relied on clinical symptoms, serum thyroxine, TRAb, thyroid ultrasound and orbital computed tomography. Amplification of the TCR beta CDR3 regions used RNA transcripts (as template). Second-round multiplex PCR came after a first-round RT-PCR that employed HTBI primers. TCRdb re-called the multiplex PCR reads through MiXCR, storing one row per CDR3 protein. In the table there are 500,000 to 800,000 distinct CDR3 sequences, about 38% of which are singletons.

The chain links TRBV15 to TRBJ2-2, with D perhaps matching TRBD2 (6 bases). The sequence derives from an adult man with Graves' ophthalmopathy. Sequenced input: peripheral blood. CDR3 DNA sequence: TGTGCCACCAGGAATTGGGGAGGCGGGGAGCTGTTTTTT. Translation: CATRNWGGGELFF.